This T cell receptor beta chain originates from a study of cytomegalovirus exposure and HLA in healthy donors. V trimming: 8 bases; J trimming: 1 base; junction bases outside the gene matches: 2. CDR1 and CDR2 (germline): LNHDA, SQIVND (reference sequence). The CDR3 loop spans 13 amino acids. PCR was performed using 60 Vbeta and 13 Jbeta primers. This table comes from immunoSEQ multiplex PCR, and its TCRdb copy is limited to in-frame clones, with some not included. In all, the sample yields 100,000 to 150,000 clones. Input material: PBMCs. The V gene is TRBV19, the J gene TRBJ2-3, with 8 bases fitting TRBD2. The sequence derives from a man younger than 35 in good health and CMV-seronegative. The CDR3: CASGTSRTDTQYF. Written as DNA, the CDR3 is TGTGCCAGTGGGACTAGTCGCACAGATACGCAGTATTTT.